The present T cell receptor beta chain was sequenced within a study of vaccination effects on CD4 cells after COVID-19. Findings and limits, study-wide: Both infection-induced and vaccine-induced clones contracted markedly at late post-vaccination timepoints.

Generated by immunoSEQ multiplex PCR, the TCRdb table keeps only in-frame clones and is missing some. The sample includes about 29,000 clones, roughly four fifths of them seen just once. A remark on this clone: Its antigen is not identified.

Expansion with viral peptide pools was applied to antigen-specific CD4+ T cells by the ViraFEST assay prior to sequencing. The culture ran for around ten days before CD4+ T cells were isolated. Every participant took two doses of the BNT162b2 or mRNA-1273 vaccine. After about 2 million PBMC were placed in each well, they were cultured with roughly 11 IU/ml IL-2 and approximately 10 ug/ml peptides. V lost 8 bases, J lost 7 bases, and 12 bases lay in between. Germline values: CDR1 PRHDT, CDR2 FYEKMQ (reference sequence). This CDR3 spans 12 amino acids. The chain has TRBV13 and TRBJ2-1; D is unresolved. The clonotype comes from a human donor who received a COVID-19 vaccine. This specimen consisted of CD4+ T cells from PBMCs cultured with HCoV-OC43 spike peptides, obtained after COVID-19 vaccination. This sample's subset: HCoV-OC43 spike overlapping peptide pool stimulation. In DNA, the CDR3 is TGTGCCAGCGAGGCCGTGAGGAATGAGCAGTTCTTC. This encodes CASEAVRNEQFF. The variable domain in full, with the rest retrieved from reference TRBV13 and TRBJ2-1, is AAGVIQSPRHLIKEKRETATLKCYPIPRHDTVYWYQQGPGQDPQFLISFYEKMQSDKGSIPDRFSAQQFSDYHSELNMSSLELGDSALYFCASEAVRNEQFFGPGTRLTVL.